This T cell receptor (beta chain) was recovered during a study of blood T cell repertoires in COVID-19. Background on the study: Donors in the United States, Italy and Spain gave samples during acute or convalescent COVID-19.

Libraries were prepared by immunoSEQ multiplex PCR; TCRdb keeps only in-frame clonotypes and omits some of them. The sample records about 150,000 clones, 89% being singletons. The sequencing sample was made of peripheral blood. The sequence was obtained from a human donor in a cohort sampled during active COVID-19.

CDR3 DNA: TGTGCCAGACGGACAGGGAACTATGGCTACACCTTC. Translation gives CARRTGNYGYTF. The rearrangement links TRBV6-4 to TRBJ1-2, with 8 bases matching TRBD1. V lost 9 bases to trimming and J lost 2 bases; unmatched junction nucleotides: 2. This CDR3 is 12 amino acids long. The germline gives CDR1 MRHNA, CDR2 SNTAGT.